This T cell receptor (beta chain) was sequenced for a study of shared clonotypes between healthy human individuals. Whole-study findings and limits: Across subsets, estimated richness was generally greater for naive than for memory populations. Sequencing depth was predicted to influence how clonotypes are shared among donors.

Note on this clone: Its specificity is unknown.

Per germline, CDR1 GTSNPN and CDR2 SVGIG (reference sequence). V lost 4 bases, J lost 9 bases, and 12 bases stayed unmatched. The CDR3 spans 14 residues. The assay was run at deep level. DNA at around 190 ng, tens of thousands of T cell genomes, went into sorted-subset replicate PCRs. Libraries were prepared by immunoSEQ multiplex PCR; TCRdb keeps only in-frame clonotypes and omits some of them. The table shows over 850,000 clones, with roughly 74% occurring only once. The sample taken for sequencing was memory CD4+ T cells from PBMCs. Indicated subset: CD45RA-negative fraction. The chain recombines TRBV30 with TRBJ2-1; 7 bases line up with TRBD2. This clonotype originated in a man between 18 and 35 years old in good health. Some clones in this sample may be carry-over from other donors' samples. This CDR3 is CAWTWSGAYAEQFF. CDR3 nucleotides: TGTGCCTGGACATGGAGCGGGGCATACGCTGAGCAGTTCTTC.